One T cell receptor beta chain is described in this entry. The method was immunoSEQ multiplex PCR; TCRdb's version includes in-frame clones alone and lacks a portion of them. This table has under 300,000 clones, about nine tenths appearing once. The sample is drawn from a study of blood T cell repertoires in COVID-19. Study context: Italy, Spain and the United States were the sources of the convalescent and acute COVID-19 samples.

The sequenced material came from PBMCs or T cells enriched from blood (not recorded which). This TCR was recovered from a man younger than 30 who had recovered from COVID-19.

The CDR3 DNA follows: TGTGCCAGCAGCTCCTACCACTCTACCCCCCAGGGTATGGGAGAGACCCAGTACTTC. Translating it yields CASSSYHSTPQGMGETQYF. V gene TRBV7-8 combines with J gene TRBJ2-5; D is possibly TRBD1 (5 bases). Per the germline V gene, CDR1 is SGHVS and CDR2 is FQNEAQ. The CDR3 runs to 19 residues. The V and J ends lost 4 bases and 4 bases respectively, with 28 bases between them.